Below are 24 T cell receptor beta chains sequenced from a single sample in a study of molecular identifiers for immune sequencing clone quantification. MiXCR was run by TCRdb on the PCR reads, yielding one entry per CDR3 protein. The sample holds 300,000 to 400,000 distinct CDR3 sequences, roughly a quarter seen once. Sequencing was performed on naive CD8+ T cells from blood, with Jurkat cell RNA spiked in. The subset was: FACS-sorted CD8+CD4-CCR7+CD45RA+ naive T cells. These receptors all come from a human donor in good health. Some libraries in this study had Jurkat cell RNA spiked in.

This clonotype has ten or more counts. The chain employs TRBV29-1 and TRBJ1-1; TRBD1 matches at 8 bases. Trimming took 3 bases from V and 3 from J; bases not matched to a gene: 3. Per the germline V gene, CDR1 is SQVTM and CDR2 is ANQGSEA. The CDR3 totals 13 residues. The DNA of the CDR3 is TGCAGCGTTGAGACAGGGGAGGACACTGAAGCTTTCTTT. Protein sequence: CSVETGEDTEAFF.

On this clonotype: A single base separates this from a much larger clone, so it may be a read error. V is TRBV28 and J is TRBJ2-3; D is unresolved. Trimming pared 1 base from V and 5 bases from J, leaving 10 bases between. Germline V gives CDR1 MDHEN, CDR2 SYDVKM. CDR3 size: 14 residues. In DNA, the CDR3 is TGTGCCAGCAGTTTATCCGCGACTGAAGATACGCAGTATTTT. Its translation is CASSLSATEDTQYF.

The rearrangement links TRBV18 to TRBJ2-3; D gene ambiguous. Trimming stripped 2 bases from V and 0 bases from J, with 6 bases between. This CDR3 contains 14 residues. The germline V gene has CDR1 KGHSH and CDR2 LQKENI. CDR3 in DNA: TGTGCCAGCTCACCAGACGCTAGCACAGATACGCAGTATTTT. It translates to CASSPDASTDTQYF. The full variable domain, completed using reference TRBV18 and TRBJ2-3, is NAGVMQNPRHLVRRRGQEARLRCSPMKGHSHVYWYRQLPEEGLKFMVYLQKENIIDESGMPKERFSAEFPKEGPSILRIQQVVRGDSAAYFCASSPDASTDTQYFGPGTRLTVL.

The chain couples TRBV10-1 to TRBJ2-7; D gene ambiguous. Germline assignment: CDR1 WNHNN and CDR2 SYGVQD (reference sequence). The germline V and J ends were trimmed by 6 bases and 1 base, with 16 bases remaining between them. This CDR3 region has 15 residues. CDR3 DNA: TGCGCCAGCAGATGGCTGGATATGGATTCCTACGAGCAGTACTTC. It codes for CASRWLDMDSYEQYF.

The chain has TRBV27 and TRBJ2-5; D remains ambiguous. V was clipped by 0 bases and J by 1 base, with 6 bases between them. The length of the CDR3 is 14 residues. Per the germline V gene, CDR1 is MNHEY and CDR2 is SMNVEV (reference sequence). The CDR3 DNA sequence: TGTGCCAGCAGTTTATCGACAACCCAAGAGACCCAGTACTTC. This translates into CASSLSTTQETQYF.

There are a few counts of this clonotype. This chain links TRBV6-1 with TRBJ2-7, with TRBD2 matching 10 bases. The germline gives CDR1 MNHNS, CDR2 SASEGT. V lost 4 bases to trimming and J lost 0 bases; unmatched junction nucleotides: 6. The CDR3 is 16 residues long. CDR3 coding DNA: TGTGCCAGCAGTGCCCTGGCTAGCGGGAGCTCCTACGAGCAGTACTTC. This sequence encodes CASSALASGSSYEQYF.

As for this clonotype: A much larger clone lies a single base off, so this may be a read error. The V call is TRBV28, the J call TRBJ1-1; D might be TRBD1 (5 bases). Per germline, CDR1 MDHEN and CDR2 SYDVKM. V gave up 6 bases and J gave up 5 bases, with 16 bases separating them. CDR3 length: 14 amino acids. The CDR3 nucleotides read TGTGCCAGCAGGTTAGCAGGGCTCGAGACTGAAGCTTTCTTT. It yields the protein CASRLAGLETEAFF.

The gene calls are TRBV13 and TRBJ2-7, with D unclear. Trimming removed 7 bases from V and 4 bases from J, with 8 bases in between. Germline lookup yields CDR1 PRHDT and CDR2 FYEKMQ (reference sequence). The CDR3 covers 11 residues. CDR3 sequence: CASNQQYEQYF. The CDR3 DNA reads TGTGCCAGCAACCAGCAGTACGAGCAGTACTTC.

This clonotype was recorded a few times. CDR3: CASSLFFAGRNTEAFF. The DNA of the CDR3 is TGTGCCAGCAGTTTATTCTTTGCGGGCCGGAACACTGAAGCTTTCTTT. The rearrangement links TRBV28 to TRBJ1-1; D is unresolved. The V gene lost 1 base and the J gene lost 1 base, with 13 bases spanning the gap. There are 16 residues in the CDR3. From germline, CDR1 is MDHEN and CDR2 SYDVKM.

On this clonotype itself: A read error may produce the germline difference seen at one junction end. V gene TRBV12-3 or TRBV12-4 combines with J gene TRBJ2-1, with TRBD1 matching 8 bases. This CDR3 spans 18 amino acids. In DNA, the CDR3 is TGCGCCAGCAGTTGGGGCAGGGGGCTTCGCAGCTCCTACAATGAGCAGTTCTTC. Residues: CASSWGRGLRSSYNEQFF.

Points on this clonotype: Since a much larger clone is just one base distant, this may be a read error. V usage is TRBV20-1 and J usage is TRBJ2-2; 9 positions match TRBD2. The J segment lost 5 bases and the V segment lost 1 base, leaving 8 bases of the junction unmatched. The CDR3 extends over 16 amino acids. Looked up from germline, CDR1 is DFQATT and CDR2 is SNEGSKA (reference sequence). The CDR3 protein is CSARGVSGSGTGELFF. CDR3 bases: TGCAGTGCTAGAGGAGTTAGCGGGAGCGGTACCGGGGAGCTGTTTTTT.

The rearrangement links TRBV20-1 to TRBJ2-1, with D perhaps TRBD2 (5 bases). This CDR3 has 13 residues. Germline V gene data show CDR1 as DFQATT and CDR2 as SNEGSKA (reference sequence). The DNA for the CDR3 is TGCAGCGTGATAGAGGGATCCTACAATGAGCAGTTCTTC. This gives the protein CSVIEGSYNEQFF.

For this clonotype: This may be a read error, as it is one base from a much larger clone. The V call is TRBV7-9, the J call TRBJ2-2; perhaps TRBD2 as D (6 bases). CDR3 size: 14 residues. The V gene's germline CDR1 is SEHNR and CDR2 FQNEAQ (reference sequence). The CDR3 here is CASGLERDTGELFF. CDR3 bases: TGTGCCAGCGGCTTAGAGCGGGACACCGGGGAGCTGTTTTTT.

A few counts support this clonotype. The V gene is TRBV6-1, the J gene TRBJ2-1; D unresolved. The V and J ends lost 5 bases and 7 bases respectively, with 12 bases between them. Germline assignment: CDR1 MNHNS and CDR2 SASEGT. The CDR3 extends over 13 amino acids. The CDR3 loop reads CASSSLGLNEQFF. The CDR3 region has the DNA TGTGCCAGCAGTTCGTTAGGTCTGAATGAGCAGTTCTTC.

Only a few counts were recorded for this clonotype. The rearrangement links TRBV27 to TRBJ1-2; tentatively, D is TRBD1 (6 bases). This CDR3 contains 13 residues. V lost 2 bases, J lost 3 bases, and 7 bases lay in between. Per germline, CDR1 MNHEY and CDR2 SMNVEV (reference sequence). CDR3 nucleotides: TGTGCCAGCAGTTTACAGGGGTACTATGGCTACACCTTC. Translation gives CASSLQGYYGYTF.

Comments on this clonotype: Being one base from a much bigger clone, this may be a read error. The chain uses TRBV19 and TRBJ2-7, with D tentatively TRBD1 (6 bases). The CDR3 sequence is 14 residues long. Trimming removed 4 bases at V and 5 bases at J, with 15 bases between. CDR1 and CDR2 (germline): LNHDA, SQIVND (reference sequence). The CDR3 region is CASSTGQRVDEQYF. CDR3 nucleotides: TGTGCCAGTAGTACCGGACAGAGGGTCGACGAGCAGTACTTC.

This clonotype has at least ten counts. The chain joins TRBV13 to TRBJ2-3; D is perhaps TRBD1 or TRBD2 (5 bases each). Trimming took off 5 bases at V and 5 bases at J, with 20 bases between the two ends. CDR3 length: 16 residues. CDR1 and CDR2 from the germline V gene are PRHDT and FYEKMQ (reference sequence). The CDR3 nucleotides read TGTGCCAGCAGCCGAACCGGGACGCCCTCCGGAGATACGCAGTATTTT. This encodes CASSRTGTPSGDTQYF. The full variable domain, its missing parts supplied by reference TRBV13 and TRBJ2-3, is AAGVIQSPRHLIKEKRETATLKCYPIPRHDTVYWYQQGPGQDPQFLISFYEKMQSDKGSIPDRFSAQQFSDYHSELNMSSLELGDSALYFCASSRTGTPSGDTQYFGPGTRLTVL.

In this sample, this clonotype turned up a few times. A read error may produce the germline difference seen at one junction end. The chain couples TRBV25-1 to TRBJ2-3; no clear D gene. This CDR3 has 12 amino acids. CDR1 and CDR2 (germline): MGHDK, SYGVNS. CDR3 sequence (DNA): TGTGCCAGCAGAGAATGGTCAGATACGCAGTATTTT. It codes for CASREWSDTQYF.

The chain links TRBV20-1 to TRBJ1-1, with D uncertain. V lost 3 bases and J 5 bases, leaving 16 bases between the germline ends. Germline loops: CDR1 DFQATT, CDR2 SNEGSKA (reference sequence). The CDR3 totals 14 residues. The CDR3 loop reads CSARELLGPTEAFF. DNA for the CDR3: TGCAGTGCTAGGGAGCTTTTAGGGCCAACTGAAGCTTTCTTT.

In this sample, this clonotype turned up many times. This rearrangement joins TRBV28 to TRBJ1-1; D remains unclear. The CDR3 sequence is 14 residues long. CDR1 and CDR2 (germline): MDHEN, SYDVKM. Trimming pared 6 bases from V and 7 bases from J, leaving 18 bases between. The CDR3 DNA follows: TGTGCCAGCAGCGAGGTATTAGGCGTTGGTGAAGCTTTCTTT. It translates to CASSEVLGVGEAFF.

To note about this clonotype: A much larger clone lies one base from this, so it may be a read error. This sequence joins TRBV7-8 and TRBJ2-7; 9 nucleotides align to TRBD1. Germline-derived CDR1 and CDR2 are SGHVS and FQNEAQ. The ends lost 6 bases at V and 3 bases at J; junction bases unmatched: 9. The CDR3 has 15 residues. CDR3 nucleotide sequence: TGTGCCAGCAGGATAGGGACAGGGATTAGCTACGAGCAGTACTTC. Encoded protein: CASRIGTGISYEQYF.

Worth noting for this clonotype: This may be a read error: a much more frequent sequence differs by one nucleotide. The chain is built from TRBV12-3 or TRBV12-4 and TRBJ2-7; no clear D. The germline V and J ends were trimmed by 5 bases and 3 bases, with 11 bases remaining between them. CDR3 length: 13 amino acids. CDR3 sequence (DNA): TGTGCCAGCAGTCTCTGGACCCACTACGAGCAGTACTTC. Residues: CASSLWTHYEQYF.

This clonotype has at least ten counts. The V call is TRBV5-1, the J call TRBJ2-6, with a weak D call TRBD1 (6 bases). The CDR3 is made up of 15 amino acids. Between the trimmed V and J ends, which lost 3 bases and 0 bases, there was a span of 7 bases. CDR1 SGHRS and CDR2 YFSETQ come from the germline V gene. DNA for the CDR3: TGCGCCAGCAGCTGGACAGCCTCTGGGGCCAACGTCCTGACTTTC. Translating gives CASSWTASGANVLTF.

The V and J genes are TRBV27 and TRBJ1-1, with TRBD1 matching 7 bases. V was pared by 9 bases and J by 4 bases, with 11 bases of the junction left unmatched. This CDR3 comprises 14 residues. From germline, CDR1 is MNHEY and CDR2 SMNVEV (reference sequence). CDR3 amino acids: CARSGQASGTEAFF. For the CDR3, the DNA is TGTGCCAGAAGCGGACAGGCGTCTGGCACTGAAGCTTTCTTT.